The T cell receptor beta chain under discussion was sequenced for a study of early T cells in non-severe SARS-CoV-2 infection. Each CDR3 protein gets one entry after TCRdb re-called the 5' RACE reads with MiXCR. In the table there are some 60,000 distinct CDR3 sequences, around 8.9% of which are singletons. This CDR3 is built from 20 residues. V lost 3 bases and J lost 0, with 24 bases in between. This clonotype was detected a few times. Sequences were obtained from whole blood. This chain links TRBV12-3 or TRBV12-4 with TRBJ2-1; maybe TRBD2 (5 bases). The origin of this receptor is an adult who was a healthcare worker with PCR-confirmed SARS-CoV-2 infection or an uninfected control (not recorded which). The CDR3 DNA is TGTGCCAGCAGTTTGGTTCCGCGACACGGGGTCCTGAGCTCCTACAATGAGCAGTTCTTC. Translating it yields CASSLVPRHGVLSSYNEQFF.